This record concerns one T cell receptor beta chain sequence. The antigen is not known. This CDR3 region has 13 residues. Per the germline V gene, CDR1 is MNHEY and CDR2 is SVGEGT. V shed 0 bases and J shed 6 bases, with 8 bases lying between them. These data are taken from a study of T-cell memory formation after mild COVID-19. Notes on the study in general: Contracting CD8+ clones were enriched in EMRA, CD4+ mainly in CM and EM.

Via MiXCR, TCRdb re-called the 5' RACE reads, giving one row per CDR3 protein. The table shows about 410,000 distinct CDR3 sequences, with under 25% occurring only once. This clonotype was obtained from an adult woman who had mild COVID-19 (a few samples of this study predate the infection). Cell type and time point are not known. The V gene is TRBV6-2 or TRBV6-3, the J gene TRBJ1-2; D is uncertain. Material: PBMCs or a T cell subset sorted from them (not recorded which). The CDR3, as DNA: TGTGCCAGCAGTTACTCGGCGGTGGATGGCTACACCTTC. As protein: CASSYSAVDGYTF.